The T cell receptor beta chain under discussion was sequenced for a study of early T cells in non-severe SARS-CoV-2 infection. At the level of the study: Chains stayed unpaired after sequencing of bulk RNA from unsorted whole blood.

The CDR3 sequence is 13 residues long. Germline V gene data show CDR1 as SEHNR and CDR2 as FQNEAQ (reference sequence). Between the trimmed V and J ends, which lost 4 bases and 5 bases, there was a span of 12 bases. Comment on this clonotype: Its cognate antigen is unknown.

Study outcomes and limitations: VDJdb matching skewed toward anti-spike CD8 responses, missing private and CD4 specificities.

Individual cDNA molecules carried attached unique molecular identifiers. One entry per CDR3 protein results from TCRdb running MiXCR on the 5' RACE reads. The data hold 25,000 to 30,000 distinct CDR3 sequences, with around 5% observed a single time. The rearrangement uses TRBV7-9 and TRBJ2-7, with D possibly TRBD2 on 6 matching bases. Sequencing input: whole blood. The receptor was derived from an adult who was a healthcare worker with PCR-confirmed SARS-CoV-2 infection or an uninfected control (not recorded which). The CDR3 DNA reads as TGTGCCAGCAGCTCATGGGAGGTGGACGAGCAGTACTTC. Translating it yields CASSSWEVDEQYF.